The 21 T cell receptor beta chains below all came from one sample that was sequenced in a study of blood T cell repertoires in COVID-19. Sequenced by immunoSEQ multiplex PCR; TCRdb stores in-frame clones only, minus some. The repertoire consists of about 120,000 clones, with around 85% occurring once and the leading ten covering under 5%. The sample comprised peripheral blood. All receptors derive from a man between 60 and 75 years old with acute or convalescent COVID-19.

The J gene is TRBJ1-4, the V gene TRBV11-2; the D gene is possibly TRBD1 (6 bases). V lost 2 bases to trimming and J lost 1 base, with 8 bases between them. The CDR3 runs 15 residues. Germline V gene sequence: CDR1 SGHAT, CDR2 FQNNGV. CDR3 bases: TGTGCCAGCAGCTTATCGGGACAAACTAATGAAAAACTGTTTTTT. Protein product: CASSLSGQTNEKLFF.

The CDR3 DNA reads as TGTGCCAGCGGCCCCGGGACAGGTGAAGAAAAACTGTTTTTT. It specifies CASGPGTGEEKLFF. V is TRBV7-9 and J is TRBJ1-4; 8 bases are a match to TRBD1. V trimming: 8 bases; J trimming: 8 bases; junction bases outside the gene matches: 10. Looked up from germline, CDR1 is SEHNR and CDR2 is FQNEAQ (reference sequence). The CDR3 extends over 14 amino acids. Filled out from reference TRBV7-9 and TRBJ1-4, the complete variable domain reads DTGVSQNPRHKITKRGQNVTFRCDPISEHNRLYWYRQTLGQGPEFLTYFQNEAQLEKSRLLSDRFSAERPKGSFSTLEIQRTEQGDSAMYLCASGPGTGEEKLFFGSGTQLSVL.

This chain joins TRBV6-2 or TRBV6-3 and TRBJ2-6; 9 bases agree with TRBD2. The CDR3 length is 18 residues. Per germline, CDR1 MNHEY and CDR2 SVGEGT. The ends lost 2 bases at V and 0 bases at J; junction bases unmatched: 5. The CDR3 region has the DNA TGTGCCAGCAGTTACCGTCTAGCGGGGTCCTCTGGGGCCAACGTCCTGACTTTC. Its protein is CASSYRLAGSSGANVLTF.

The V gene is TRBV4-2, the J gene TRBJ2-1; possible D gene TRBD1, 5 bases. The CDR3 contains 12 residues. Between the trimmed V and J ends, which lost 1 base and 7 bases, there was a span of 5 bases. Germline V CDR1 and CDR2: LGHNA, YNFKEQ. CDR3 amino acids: CASSQGTNEQFF. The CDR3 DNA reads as TGTGCCAGCAGCCAAGGGACAAATGAGCAGTTCTTC.

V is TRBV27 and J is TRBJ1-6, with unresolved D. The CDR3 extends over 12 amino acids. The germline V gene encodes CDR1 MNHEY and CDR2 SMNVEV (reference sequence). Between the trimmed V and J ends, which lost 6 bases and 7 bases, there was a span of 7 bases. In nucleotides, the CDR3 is TGTGCCAGCAGCCCCGTGAATTCACCCCTCCACTTT. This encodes CASSPVNSPLHF.

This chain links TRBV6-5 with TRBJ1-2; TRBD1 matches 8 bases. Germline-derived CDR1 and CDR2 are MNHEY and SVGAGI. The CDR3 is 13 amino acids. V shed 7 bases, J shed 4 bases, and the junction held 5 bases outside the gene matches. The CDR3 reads CASTQGAVYGYTF. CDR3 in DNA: TGTGCCAGCACCCAGGGGGCGGTCTATGGCTACACCTTC.

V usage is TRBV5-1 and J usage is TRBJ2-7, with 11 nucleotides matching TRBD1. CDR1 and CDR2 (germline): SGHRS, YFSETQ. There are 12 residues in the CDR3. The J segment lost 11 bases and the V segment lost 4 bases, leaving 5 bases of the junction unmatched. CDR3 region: CASSLGQGAKYF. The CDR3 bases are TGCGCCAGCAGCCTCGGACAGGGGGCCAAGTACTTC. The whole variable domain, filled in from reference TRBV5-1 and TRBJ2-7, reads KAGVTQTPRYLIKTRGQQVTLSCSPISGHRSVSWYQQTPGQGLQFLFEYFSETQRNKGNFPGRFSGRQFSNSRSEMNVSTLELGDSALYLCASSLGQGAKYFGPGTRLTVT.

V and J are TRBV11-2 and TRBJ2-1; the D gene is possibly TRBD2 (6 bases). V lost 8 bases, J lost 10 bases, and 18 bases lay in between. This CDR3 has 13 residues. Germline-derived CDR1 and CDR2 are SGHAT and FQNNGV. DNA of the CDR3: TGTGCCAGCGGGAATTGGGGGGAGTGGGAGCAGTTCTTC. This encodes CASGNWGEWEQFF. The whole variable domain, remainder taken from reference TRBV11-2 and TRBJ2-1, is EAGVAQSPRYKIIEKRQSVAFWCNPISGHATLYWYQQILGQGPKLLIQFQNNGVVDDSQLPKDRFSAERLKGVDSTLKIQPAKLEDSAVYLCASGNWGEWEQFFGPGTRLTVL.

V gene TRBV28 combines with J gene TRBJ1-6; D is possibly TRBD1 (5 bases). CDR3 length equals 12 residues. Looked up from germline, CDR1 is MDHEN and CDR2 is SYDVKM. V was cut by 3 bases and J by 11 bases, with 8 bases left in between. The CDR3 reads CASSLQGTPLHF. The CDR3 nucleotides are TGTGCCAGCAGTTTGCAGGGTACACCCCTCCACTTT. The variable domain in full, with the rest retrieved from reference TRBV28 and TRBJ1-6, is DVKVTQSSRYLVKRTGEKVFLECVQDMDHENMFWYRQDPGLGLRLIYFSYDVKMKEKGDIPEGYSVSREKKERFSLILESASTNQTSMYLCASSLQGTPLHFGNGTRLTVT.

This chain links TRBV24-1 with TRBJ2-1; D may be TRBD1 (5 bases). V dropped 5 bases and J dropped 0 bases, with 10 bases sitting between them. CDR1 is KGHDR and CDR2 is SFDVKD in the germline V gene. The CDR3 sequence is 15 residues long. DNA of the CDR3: TGTGCCACCAGTGCCCAGGGCATCTCCTACAATGAGCAGTTCTTC. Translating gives CATSAQGISYNEQFF.

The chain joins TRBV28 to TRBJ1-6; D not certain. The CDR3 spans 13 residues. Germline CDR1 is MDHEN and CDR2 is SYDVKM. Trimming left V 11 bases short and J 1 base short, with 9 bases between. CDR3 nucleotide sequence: TGTGCCCACTCCTCGTCCTATAATTCACCCCTCCACTTT. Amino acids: CAHSSSYNSPLHF. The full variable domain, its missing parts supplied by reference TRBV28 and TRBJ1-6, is DVKVTQSSRYLVKRTGEKVFLECVQDMDHENMFWYRQDPGLGLRLIYFSYDVKMKEKGDIPEGYSVSREKKERFSLILESASTNQTSMYLCAHSSSYNSPLHFGNGTRLTVT.

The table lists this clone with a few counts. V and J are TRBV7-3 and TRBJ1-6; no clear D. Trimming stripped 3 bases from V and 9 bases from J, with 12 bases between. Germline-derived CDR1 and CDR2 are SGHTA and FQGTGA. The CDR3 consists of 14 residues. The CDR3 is CASSLGPRGSPLHF. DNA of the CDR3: TGTGCCAGCAGCTTGGGCCCACGGGGTTCACCCCTCCACTTT.

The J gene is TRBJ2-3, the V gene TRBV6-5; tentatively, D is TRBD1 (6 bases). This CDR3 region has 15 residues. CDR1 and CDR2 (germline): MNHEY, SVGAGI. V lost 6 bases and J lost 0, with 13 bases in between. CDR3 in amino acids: CASSQQGRSTDTQYF. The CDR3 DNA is TGTGCCAGCAGCCAACAGGGTCGGAGCACAGATACGCAGTATTTT.

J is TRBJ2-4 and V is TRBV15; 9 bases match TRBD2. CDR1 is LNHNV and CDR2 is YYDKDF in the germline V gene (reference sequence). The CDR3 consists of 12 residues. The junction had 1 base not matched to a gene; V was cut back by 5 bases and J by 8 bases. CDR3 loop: CATSRGGDIQYF. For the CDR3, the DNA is TGTGCCACCAGCCGCGGGGGGGACATTCAGTACTTC.

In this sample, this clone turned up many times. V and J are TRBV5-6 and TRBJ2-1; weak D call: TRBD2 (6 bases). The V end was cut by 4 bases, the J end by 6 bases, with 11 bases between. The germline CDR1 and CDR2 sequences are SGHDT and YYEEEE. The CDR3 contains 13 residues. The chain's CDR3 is CASSRISGNEQFF. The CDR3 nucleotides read TGTGCCAGCAGCCGTATTAGCGGCAATGAGCAGTTCTTC.

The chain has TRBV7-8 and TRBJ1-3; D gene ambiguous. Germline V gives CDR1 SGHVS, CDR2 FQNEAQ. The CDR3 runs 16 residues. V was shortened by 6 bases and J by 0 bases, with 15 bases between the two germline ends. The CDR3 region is CASSTRGPRSGNTIYF. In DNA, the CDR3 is TGTGCCAGCAGTACTCGTGGGCCGCGCTCTGGAAACACCATATATTTT.

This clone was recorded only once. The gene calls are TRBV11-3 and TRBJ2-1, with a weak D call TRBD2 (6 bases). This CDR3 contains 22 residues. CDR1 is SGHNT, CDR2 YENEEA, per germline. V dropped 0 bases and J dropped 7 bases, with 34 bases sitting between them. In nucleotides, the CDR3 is TGTGCCAGCAGCTTAGAGGGGCGGGCCGGGACGCAGGACTACCCAGTGGGAAATGAGCAGTTCTTC. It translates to CASSLEGRAGTQDYPVGNEQFF.

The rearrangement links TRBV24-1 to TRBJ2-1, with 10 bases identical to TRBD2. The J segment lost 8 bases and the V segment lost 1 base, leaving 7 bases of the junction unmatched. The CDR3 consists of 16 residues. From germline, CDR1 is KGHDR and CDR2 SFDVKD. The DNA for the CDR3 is TGTGCCACCAGTGATTTAGGGCTAGCGGGGGTCTATGAGCAGTTCTTC. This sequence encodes CATSDLGLAGVYEQFF.

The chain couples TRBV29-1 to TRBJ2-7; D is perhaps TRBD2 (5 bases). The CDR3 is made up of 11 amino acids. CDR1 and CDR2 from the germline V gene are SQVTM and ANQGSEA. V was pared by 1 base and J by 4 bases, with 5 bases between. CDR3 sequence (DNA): TGCAGCGTTGAAGGGAGGTACGAGCAGTACTTC. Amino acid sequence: CSVEGRYEQYF.

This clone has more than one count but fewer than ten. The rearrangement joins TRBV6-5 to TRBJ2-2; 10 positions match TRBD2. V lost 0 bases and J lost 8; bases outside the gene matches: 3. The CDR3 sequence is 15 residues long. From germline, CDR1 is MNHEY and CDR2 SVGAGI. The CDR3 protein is CASSYSLAGAGELFF. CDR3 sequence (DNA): TGTGCCAGCAGTTACTCCCTAGCGGGAGCTGGGGAGCTGTTTTTT.

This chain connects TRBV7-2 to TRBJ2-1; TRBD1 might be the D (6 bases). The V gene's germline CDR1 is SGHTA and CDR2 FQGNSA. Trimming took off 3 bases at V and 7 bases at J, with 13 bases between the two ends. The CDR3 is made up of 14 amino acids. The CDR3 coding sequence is TGTGCCAGCAGCTTTCCGGGACAAAGGAATGAGCAGTTCTTC. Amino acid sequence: CASSFPGQRNEQFF.